This T cell receptor (beta chain) was profiled in a study of siplizumab effects on memory and regulatory T cells. Only in-frame clones appear in the TCRdb table, and some are missing; sequencing was by immunoSEQ multiplex PCR. The repertoire holds about 56,000 clones, with about 98% as singletons. Between the trimmed V and J ends, which lost 5 bases and 3 bases, there was a span of 12 bases. The V gene's germline CDR1 is MNHEY and CDR2 SMNVEV (reference sequence). The CDR3 is made up of 14 amino acids. The study's findings and limits: The authors did not confirm suppressive function in proliferating Tregs from siplizumab cultures. The alloresponse seemed to draw substantially on naive T cells, which appeared more diverse than memory cells.

Regarding this clone: Its antigen is not known.

V and J are TRBV27 and TRBJ2-3; D is undetermined. The receptor was isolated from a human donor in good health. Specimen: naive CD8+ T cells sorted from blood. The DNA for the CDR3 is TGTGCCAGCAGTCCTGTAATATCGACAGATACGCAGTATTTT. It yields the protein CASSPVISTDTQYF.